One and the same sample provided the 17 T cell receptor beta chains below, sequenced in a study of Graves' ophthalmopathy and Graves' hyperthyroidism (dated by TCRdb to 2016 to 2018). Instrument on record: Illumina HiSeq 2000. For repertoire sequencing, the TCR beta CDR3 regions were amplified from RNA transcripts. HTBI primers and the Qiagen OneStep RT-PCR kit were used in a first-round RT-PCR, which was followed by a second-round multiplex PCR, size selection and purification. TCRdb reworked the public reads: Q25 trimming with fastp, MiXCR clone assembly, productive beta chains retained. Each entry merges the rows of one CDR3 protein and shows their most common DNA and genes. This sample is represented by 600,000 to 950,000 distinct CDR3 sequences; about 44% of them were singletons. The top ten clones comprise 44% of the sample. The sequenced sample was peripheral blood. These receptors all stem from an adult man with Graves' ophthalmopathy.

The rearrangement links TRBV6-2 or TRBV6-3 to TRBJ2-7; tentatively, D is TRBD2 (6 bases). Germline V CDR1 and CDR2: MNHEY, SVGEGT. V was pared by 7 bases and J by 1 base, with 11 bases between. This CDR3 spans 13 amino acids. This CDR3 is CASKTGVSYEQYF. CDR3 coding DNA: TGTGCCAGCAAGACGGGAGTGTCCTACGAGCAGTACTTC.

There are a few counts of this clonotype. One junction end does not reproduce the germline sequence, and a read error may be involved. The chain employs TRBV24-1 and TRBJ1-5; TRBD1 agrees at 9 bases. Germline values: CDR1 KGHDR, CDR2 SFDVKD. The CDR3 totals 15 residues. The CDR3 loop reads CASSSRDRAITAQHF. CDR3 nucleotide sequence: TGTGCCAGCAGTTCCCGGGACAGGGCCATTACAGCCCAGCATTTT.

Concerning this clonotype itself: A much larger clone is a single base away; this may be a read error. The chain combines TRBV7-2 with TRBJ2-7, with D possibly TRBD2 on 6 matching bases. Germline V lookup: CDR1 SGHTA, CDR2 FQGNSA. The ends were cut back, 3 bases at V and 1 base at J, with 13 bases in the middle. The CDR3 sequence is 15 residues long. CDR3: CASSLTGGESYEQYF. The CDR3 bases are TGTGCCAGCAGCTTGACTGGCGGGGAATCCTACGAGCAGTACTTC.

V and J are TRBV7-9 and TRBJ2-7; a weak D match, TRBD1 (6 bases). Germline values: CDR1 SEHNR, CDR2 FQNEAQ (reference sequence). The CDR3 runs 15 residues. Trimming pared 2 bases from V and 4 bases from J, leaving 15 bases between. CDR3 amino acids: CASSLSGQNVYEQYF. The CDR3 DNA is TGTGCCAGCAGCTTATCAGGACAGAACGTTTACGAGCAGTACTTC. Together with reference TRBV7-9 and TRBJ2-7, the CDR3 gives the full variable domain: DTGVSQNPRHKITKRGQNVTFRCDPISEHNRLYWYRQTLGQGPEFLTYFQNEAQLEKSRLLSDRFSAERPKGSFSTLEIQRTEQGDSAMYLCASSLSGQNVYEQYFGPGTRLTVT.

The chain uses TRBV24-1 and TRBJ1-2; maybe TRBD1 (5 bases). V lost 10 bases, J lost 6 bases, and 23 bases lay in between. Germline V gene sequence: CDR1 KGHDR, CDR2 SFDVKD. There are 15 residues in the CDR3. CDR3: CATGTTGGFANGYTF. In DNA form, the CDR3 reads TGTGCCACAGGGACCACCGGGGGATTCGCTAATGGCTACACCTTC.

This clonotype was seen a few times. The chain is built from TRBV19 and TRBJ1-1; the D gene is possibly TRBD1 (6 bases). CDR1 and CDR2 from the germline V gene are LNHDA and SQIVND (reference sequence). This CDR3 region has 16 residues. Trimming took 4 bases from V and 0 from J, leaving 15 bases between them. DNA for the CDR3: TGTGCCAGTAGTACGCCACAGGGACTCATGAACACTGAAGCTTTCTTT. This sequence encodes CASSTPQGLMNTEAFF. Full variable domain (missing parts from reference TRBV19 and TRBJ1-1): DGGITQSPKYLFRKEGQNVTLSCEQNLNHDAMYWYRQDPGQGLRLIYYSQIVNDFQKGDIAEGYSVSREKKESFPLTVTSAQKNPTAFYLCASSTPQGLMNTEAFFGQGTRLTVV.

The chain joins TRBV7-2 to TRBJ2-5, with D perhaps TRBD2 (6 bases). Germline V lookup: CDR1 SGHTA, CDR2 FQGNSA. The CDR3 covers 13 residues. V lost 3 bases and J lost 5, with 10 bases in between. The CDR3 here is CASSFSRGETQYF. CDR3 nucleotide sequence: TGTGCCAGCAGCTTTTCCCGGGGGGAGACCCAGTACTTC.

The chain couples TRBV6-4 to TRBJ1-5; 7 bases are a match to TRBD1. The CDR3 is made up of 13 amino acids. Per the germline V gene, CDR1 is MRHNA and CDR2 is SNTAGT. The V gene end was trimmed by 6 bases and the J gene end by 8 bases; junction bases not matched to a gene: 7. The CDR3 DNA sequence: TGTGCCAGCAGCTCGAACAGGGGTGAGCCCCAGCATTTT. Translated, it gives CASSSNRGEPQHF.

This chain links TRBV2 with TRBJ2-7; 9 nucleotides match TRBD1. Trimming at V came to 5 bases and at J to 9 bases, leaving 14 bases not matched to a gene. Germline assignment: CDR1 SNHLY and CDR2 FYNNEI. CDR3 size: 15 residues. The chain's CDR3 is CASSYSGQGRVPQYF. In nucleotides, the CDR3 is TGTGCCAGCAGTTACTCGGGACAGGGCCGCGTTCCGCAGTACTTC.

The CDR3 is CASSRDRPHEQYF. The CDR3 nucleotides are TGTGCCAGCAGCCGGGACCGGCCTCACGAGCAGTACTTC. This chain uses TRBV25-1 with TRBJ2-7; D possibly uses TRBD1 or TRBD2 (5 bases each). The V gene lost 6 bases and the J gene lost 5 bases, with 14 bases spanning the gap. The CDR3 sequence is 13 residues long. Germline loops: CDR1 MGHDK, CDR2 SYGVNS.

This clonotype was recorded once. The CDR3 reads CASSEWGETESSGNTIYF. The DNA for the CDR3 is TGTGCCAGCAGTGAATGGGGAGAAACTGAGAGCTCTGGAAACACCATATATTTT. The genes are TRBV25-1 and TRBJ1-3, with D unclear. Per the germline V gene, CDR1 is MGHDK and CDR2 is SYGVNS. Trimming stripped 1 base from V and 0 bases from J, with 16 bases between. The length of the CDR3 is 18 residues.

This clonotype has a handful of counts. The V call is TRBV19, the J call TRBJ2-2; D assignment may be TRBD1 or TRBD2 (6 bases each). Germline CDR1 LNHDA, CDR2 SQIVND (reference sequence). Trimming cost V 6 bases and J 6 bases, with 14 bases left between them. The CDR3 runs 14 residues. The CDR3 loop is CASRVTGAAGELFF. In nucleotides, the CDR3 is TGTGCCAGTAGGGTAACGGGGGCGGCCGGGGAGCTGTTTTTT.

The count of this clonotype is one. The rearrangement uses TRBV20-1 and TRBJ2-7; 10 nucleotides agree with TRBD1. The J segment lost 3 bases and the V segment lost 3 bases, leaving 11 bases of the junction unmatched. Germline-derived CDR1 and CDR2 are DFQATT and SNEGSKA (reference sequence). There are 16 residues in the CDR3. CDR3 sequence (DNA): TGCAGTGCTAGGGACCCTCTCGGGACAGGGGTCTACGAGCAGTACTTC. Encoded protein: CSARDPLGTGVYEQYF.

This clonotype was found once. The chain couples TRBV7-2 to TRBJ1-1; no definite D call. V was cut by 7 bases and J by 4 bases, with 13 bases left in between. Germline-derived CDR1 and CDR2 are SGHTA and FQGNSA. This CDR3 has 13 amino acids. The DNA for the CDR3 is TGTGCCAGCAATATTTACCCGGGCACTGAAGCTTTCTTT. Translated: CASNIYPGTEAFF.

As regards this clonotype: Given a much more abundant clone one base away, this may be a read error. The rearrangement links TRBV25-1 to TRBJ1-2; no clear D. CDR1 is MGHDK, CDR2 SYGVNS, per germline. This CDR3 is 11 amino acids long. CDR3 region: CASSLQDGHTF. The CDR3 region has the DNA TGTGCCAGCAGTCTACAAGATGGCCACACCTTC.

This clonotype was recorded many times. The chain recombines TRBV29-1 with TRBJ2-7; D is perhaps TRBD1 (6 bases). The CDR3 is 11 amino acids. V lost 4 bases and J lost 3, with 7 bases in between. The V gene's germline CDR1 is SQVTM and CDR2 ANQGSEA. The CDR3 region has the DNA TGCAGCGTTGGCAGGGGCTACGAGCAGTACTTC. The encoded protein is CSVGRGYEQYF.

Of note for this clonotype: A clone one base away is much larger, so this may be a read error. The chain couples TRBV7-9 to TRBJ2-7; 7 bases line up with TRBD2. CDR3 length: 13 amino acids. Per germline, CDR1 SEHNR and CDR2 FQNEAQ (reference sequence). V lost 5 bases, J lost 6 bases, and 7 bases stayed unmatched. The chain's CDR3 is CASSRSGTPEQYF. CDR3 nucleotide sequence: TGTGCCAGCAGCCGCAGCGGGACCCCCGAGCAGTACTTC.